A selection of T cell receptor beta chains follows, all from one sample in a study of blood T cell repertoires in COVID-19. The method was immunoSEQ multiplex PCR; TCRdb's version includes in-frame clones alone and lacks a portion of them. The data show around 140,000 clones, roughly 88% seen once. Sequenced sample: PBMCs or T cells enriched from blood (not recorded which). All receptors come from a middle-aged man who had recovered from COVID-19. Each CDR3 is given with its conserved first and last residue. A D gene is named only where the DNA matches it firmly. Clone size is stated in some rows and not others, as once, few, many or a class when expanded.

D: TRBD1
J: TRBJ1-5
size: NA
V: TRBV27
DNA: TGTGCCAGCAGAAAGGACAGGGGTCAGCCCCAGCATTTT
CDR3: CASRKDRGQPQHF

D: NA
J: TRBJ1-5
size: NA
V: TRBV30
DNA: TGTGCCTGGAGTGTAGGTCAGGGGCACCAGCCCCAGCATTTT
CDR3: CAWSVGQGHQPQHF

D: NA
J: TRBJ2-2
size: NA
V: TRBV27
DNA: TGTGCCAGCACCCAATCAGGGTCCACCGGGGAGCTGTTTTTT
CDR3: CASTQSGSTGELFF

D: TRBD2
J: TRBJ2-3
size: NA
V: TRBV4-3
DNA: TGCGCCAGCAGCCAAGATCTTGGCGGGAGTACGCAGTATTTT
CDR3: CASSQDLGGSTQYF

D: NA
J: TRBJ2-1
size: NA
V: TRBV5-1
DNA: TGCGCCAGCAGTTGGGACAACCCCTCCTACAATGAGCAGTTCTTC
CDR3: CASSWDNPSYNEQFF

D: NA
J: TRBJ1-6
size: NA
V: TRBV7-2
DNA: TGTGCCAGCAGCACTCTCAATTCACCCCTCCACTTT
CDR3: CASSTLNSPLHF

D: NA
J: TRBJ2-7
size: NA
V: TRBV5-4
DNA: TGTGCCAGCAGCAACGGACAGAACTCCTACGAGCAGTACTTC
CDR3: CASSNGQNSYEQYF

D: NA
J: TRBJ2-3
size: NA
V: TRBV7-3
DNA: TGTGCCAGCAGTTCGGGGGGCCCACCTTCAGCCACAGATACGCAGTATTTT
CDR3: CASSSGGPPSATDTQYF

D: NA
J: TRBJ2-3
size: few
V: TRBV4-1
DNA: TGCGCCAGCAGCCATTACAGGGTCCCAGATACGCAGTATTTT
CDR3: CASSHYRVPDTQYF

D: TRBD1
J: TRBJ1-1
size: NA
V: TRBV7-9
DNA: TGTGCCAGCACCCGACGGACAGGGGATAAGGCTTTCTTT
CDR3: CASTRRTGDKAFF

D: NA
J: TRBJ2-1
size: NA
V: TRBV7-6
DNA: TGTGCCAGCAGCTTAGCGCTTGGAGGGAAACAGTTCTTC
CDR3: CASSLALGGKQFF

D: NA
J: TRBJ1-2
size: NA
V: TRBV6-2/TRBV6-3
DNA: TGTGCCAGCAGTTCTCGGGAGAGATCCGGCTACACCTTC
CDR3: CASSSRERSGYTF

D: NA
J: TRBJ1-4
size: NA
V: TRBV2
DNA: TGTGCCACCACTAGTAACAGCGCTAATGAAAAACTGTTTTTT
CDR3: CATTSNSANEKLFF

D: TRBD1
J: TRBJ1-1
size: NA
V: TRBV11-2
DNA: TGTGCCAGCAGCTTAGGCCCGACAGGGTTGAACACTGAAGCTTTCTTT
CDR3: CASSLGPTGLNTEAFF

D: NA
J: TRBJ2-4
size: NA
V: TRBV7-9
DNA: TGTGCCAGCAGCTTAGGGGGCAGTGGAAACATTCAGTACTTC
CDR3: CASSLGGSGNIQYF

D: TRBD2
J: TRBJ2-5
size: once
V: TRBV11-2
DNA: TGTGCCAGCAGCTTAGGTAGCGGGAGGGGAGAGACCCAGTACTTC
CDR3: CASSLGSGRGETQYF

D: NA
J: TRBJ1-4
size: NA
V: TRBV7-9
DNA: TGTGCCAGCAGCTTGGTCCAGAGCGCTGAAAAACTGTTTTTT
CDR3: CASSLVQSAEKLFF

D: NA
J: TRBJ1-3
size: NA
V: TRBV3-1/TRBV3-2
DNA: TGTGCCAGCAGCCAAGGTCACTCTGGAAACACCATATATTTT
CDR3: CASSQGHSGNTIYF

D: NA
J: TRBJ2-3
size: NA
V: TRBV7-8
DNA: TGTGCCAGCAGCTTAGTTAAGGAGCGGGGCACAGATACGCAGTATTTT
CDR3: CASSLVKERGTDTQYF

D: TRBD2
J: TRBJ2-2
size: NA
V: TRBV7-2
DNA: TGTGCCAGCAGCCCTCGCGAGACTAGCGCTGGTGGCGGGGAGCTGTTTTTT
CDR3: CASSPRETSAGGGELFF

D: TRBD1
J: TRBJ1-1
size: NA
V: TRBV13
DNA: TGTGCCAGCAGCTTGAACAGGGGAGCCACTGAAGCTTTCTTT
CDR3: CASSLNRGATEAFF

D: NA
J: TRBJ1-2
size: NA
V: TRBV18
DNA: TGTGCCAGCTCACCCCAAAAAAATGTCGGGGGGTTTACGTACGGCTACACCTTC
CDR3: CASSPQKNVGGFTYGYTF

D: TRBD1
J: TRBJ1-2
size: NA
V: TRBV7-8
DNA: TGTGCCAGCAGCCGTTCCCAGGGGGCGGGAAGACCTAACTATGGCTACACCTTC
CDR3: CASSRSQGAGRPNYGYTF

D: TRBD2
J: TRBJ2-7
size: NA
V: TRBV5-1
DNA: TGCGCCTCCGGGACTAGCGGGACCGAAACCTACGAGCAGTACTTC
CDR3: CASGTSGTETYEQYF

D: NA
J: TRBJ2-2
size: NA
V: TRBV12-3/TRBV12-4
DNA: TGTGCCAGCAAAAGACTCGGGGAGCTGTTTTTT
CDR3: CASKRLGELFF

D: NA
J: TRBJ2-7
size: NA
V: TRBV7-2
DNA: TGTGCCAGCAGCTTGGAGGGCGCCGTTAAGGAGCAGTACTTC
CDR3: CASSLEGAVKEQYF

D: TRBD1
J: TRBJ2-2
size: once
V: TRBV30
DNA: TGTGCCTGGAGTCGACAGGGGGCCGGGGAGCTGTTTTTT
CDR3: CAWSRQGAGELFF

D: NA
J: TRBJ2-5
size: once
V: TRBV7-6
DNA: TGTGCCAGCAGCGCGAATCCGGGGCAAGAGACCCAGTACTTC
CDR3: CASSANPGQETQYF

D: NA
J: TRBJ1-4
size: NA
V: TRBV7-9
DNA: TGTGCCAGCAGCTTCCGACGCGGTGGGGGGAATGAAAAACTGTTTTTT
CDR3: CASSFRRGGGNEKLFF

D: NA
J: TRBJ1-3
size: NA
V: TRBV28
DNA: TGTGCCAGCAGTTTAACGGGAGGAAACACCATATATTTT
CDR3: CASSLTGGNTIYF

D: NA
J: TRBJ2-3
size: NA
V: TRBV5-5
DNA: TGTGCCAGCAGCTTCGACAGGCCCTCTAGCACAGATACGCAGTATTTT
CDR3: CASSFDRPSSTDTQYF

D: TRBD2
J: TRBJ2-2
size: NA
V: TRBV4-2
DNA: TGTGCCAGCAGCCAAGGACTAGCGGGGGCTCCGCGCACCGGGGAGCTGTTTTTT
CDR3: CASSQGLAGAPRTGELFF

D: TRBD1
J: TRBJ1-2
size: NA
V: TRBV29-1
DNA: TGCAGCGTTGTAGGACAGGGGACTGACTATGGCTACACCTTC
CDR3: CSVVGQGTDYGYTF

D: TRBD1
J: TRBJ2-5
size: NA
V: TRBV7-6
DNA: TGTGCCAGCAGCTTAGGGCTGTCACAGGGGGTGAGAGAGACCCAGTACTTC
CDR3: CASSLGLSQGVRETQYF

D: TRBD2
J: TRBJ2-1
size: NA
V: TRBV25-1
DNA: TGTGCCAGCCACTGTCGGACTAGCGGGAGATTTTGTGACGCGGAGTTCTTC
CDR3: CASHCRTSGRFCDAEFF

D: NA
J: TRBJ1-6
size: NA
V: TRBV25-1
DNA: TGTGCCAGCAGGAAGGCGGGGGGCTATAATTCACCCCTCCACTTT
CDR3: CASRKAGGYNSPLHF

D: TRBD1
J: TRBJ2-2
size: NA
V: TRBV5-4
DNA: TGTGCCAGCAGGGACTGGACAGGGGTCGCCGGGGAGCTGTTTTTT
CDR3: CASRDWTGVAGELFF

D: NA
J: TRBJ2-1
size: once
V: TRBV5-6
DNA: TGTGCCAGCAGCTGGGCCAGGAGGGTCGCTCGCAATGAGCAGTTCTTC
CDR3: CASSWARRVARNEQFF

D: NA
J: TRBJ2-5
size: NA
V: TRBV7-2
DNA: TGTGCCAGCAGCTTAGAGACAGCGTCGGAGACCCAGTACTTC
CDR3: CASSLETASETQYF

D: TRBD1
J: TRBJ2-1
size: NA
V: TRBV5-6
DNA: TGTGCCAGCAGCTTAGGGGGCAACCATGAGCAGTTCTTC
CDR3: CASSLGGNHEQFF

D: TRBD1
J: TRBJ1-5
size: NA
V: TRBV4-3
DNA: TGCGCCAGCAGCCAAGACGGGCAGGGGGCCCCCCAGCATTTT
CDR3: CASSQDGQGAPQHF

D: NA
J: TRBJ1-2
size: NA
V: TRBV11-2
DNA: TGTGCCAGCAGCCCGATTCGACAGATTTGGTATGGCTACACCTTC
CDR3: CASSPIRQIWYGYTF

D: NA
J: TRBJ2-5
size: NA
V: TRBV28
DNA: TGTGCCAGCAGTTTCACAGGGTGGGAGACCCAGTACTTC
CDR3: CASSFTGWETQYF

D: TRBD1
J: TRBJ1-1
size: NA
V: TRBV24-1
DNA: TGTGCCACCAGAGGGGGCCTCATGAACACTGAAGCTTTCTTT
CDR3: CATRGGLMNTEAFF

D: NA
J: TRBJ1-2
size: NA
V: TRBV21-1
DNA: TGTGCCAGCAGCACCCTTGGGGGGGATGGCTACACCTTC
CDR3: CASSTLGGDGYTF

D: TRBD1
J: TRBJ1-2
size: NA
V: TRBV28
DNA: TGTGCCAGCAGTTTAGCCGGGACAGGCGCCAACTATGGCTACACCTTC
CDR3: CASSLAGTGANYGYTF

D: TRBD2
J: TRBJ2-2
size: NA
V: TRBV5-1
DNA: TGCGCCAGCAGCAGAAAAGCGGGAGGGGTCTACCCCTTCACCGGGGAGCTGTTTTTT
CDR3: CASSRKAGGVYPFTGELFF

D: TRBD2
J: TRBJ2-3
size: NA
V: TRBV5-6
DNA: TGTGCCAGCAGCCTTACTAGCGGGAGCACAGATACGCAGTATTTT
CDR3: CASSLTSGSTDTQYF

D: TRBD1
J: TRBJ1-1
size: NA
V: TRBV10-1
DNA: TGCGCCAGCAGGAGAAGGACAGGGGATCACGCTGAAGCTTTCTTT
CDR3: CASRRRTGDHAEAFF

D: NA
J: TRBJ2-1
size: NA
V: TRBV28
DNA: TGTGCCAGCAGCACCCGAGAGGTAGCTTTTCCAGCCCGAGGGGAGCAGTTCTTC
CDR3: CASSTREVAFPARGEQFF

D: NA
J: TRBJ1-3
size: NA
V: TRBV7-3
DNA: TGTGCCAGCAGCTTGTCCCAGACTCACTGGGGAAACACCATATATTTT
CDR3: CASSLSQTHWGNTIYF

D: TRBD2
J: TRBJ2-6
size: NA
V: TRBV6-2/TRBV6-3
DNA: TGTGCCAGCAGTTTACTAGCGGGTACTGCTGGGGCCAACGTCCTGACTTTC
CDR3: CASSLLAGTAGANVLTF

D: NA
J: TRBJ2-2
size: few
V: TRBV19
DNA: TGTGCCAGTAGTATTGGCCAGCGGACCGGGGAGCTGTTTTTT
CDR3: CASSIGQRTGELFF

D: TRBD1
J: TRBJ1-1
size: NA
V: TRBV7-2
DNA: TGTGCCAGCAGCTTAGAGGGACAGGTATTCACTGAAGCTTTCTTT
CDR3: CASSLEGQVFTEAFF

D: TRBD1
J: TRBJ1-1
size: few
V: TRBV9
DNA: TGTGCCAGCAGCCCCGGGACAGGGGCGTTGAACACTGAAGCTTTCTTT
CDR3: CASSPGTGALNTEAFF